Listed below are T cell receptor beta chains from one sample, sequenced in a study of radiotherapy plus CTLA-4 blockade in lung cancer. Here immunoSEQ multiplex PCR was the method, and the copy in TCRdb shows in-frame clones only, minus some. The sample includes 55,000 to 85,000 clones, approximately 76% of them seen just once. The sequencing here drew on peripheral blood, taken from a patient treated with radiotherapy plus ipilimumab. The receptors derive from a human donor with non-small cell lung cancer whose response to radiotherapy plus ipilimumab could not be evaluated. Some clones in this sample may be carry-over from other donors' samples. CDR3s include the opening cysteine and the closing phenylalanine or tryptophan. A D gene is named only where the DNA matches it firmly. Size tells how often a clone was seen (once, few, many) or the class of an expanded clone, and some rows leave it out.

CDR3 protein | CDR3 DNA | J gene | D gene | clone size | V gene
CASAMASQNIQYF | TGTGCCAGCGCGATGGCTAGCCAAAACATTCAGTACTTC | TRBJ2-4 | - | - | TRBV5-4
CASSQDNAGGSSYEQYF | TGTGCCAGCAGCCAAGATAACGCGGGGGGTTCCTCCTACGAGCAGTACTTC | TRBJ2-7 | TRBD2 | - | TRBV4-2
CSVEDRGRGYGYTF | TGCAGCGTTGAAGACAGGGGTAGAGGCTATGGCTACACCTTC | TRBJ1-2 | - | - | TRBV29-1
CSALGETGELFF | TGCAGCGCCCTCGGGGAGACCGGGGAGCTGTTTTTT | TRBJ2-2 | - | - | TRBV29-1
CASSLRTYRSSYNSPLHF | TGTGCCAGCAGCTTACGGACATATAGGAGCTCCTATAATTCACCCCTCCACTTT | TRBJ1-6 | - | - | TRBV5-6
CASSDRVRGYNEQFF | TGTGCCAGCAGTGATAGAGTAAGGGGTTACAATGAGCAGTTCTTC | TRBJ2-1 | - | - | TRBV6-1
CASSLGGQGGSPLHF | TGTGCCAGCAGTTTGGGGGGACAGGGTGGCTCACCCCTCCACTTT | TRBJ1-6 | TRBD1 | - | TRBV6-5
CASSFQPVTQVFF | TGTGCCAGCAGCTTCCAACCGGTTACGCAAGTTTTCTTT | TRBJ1-1 | - | - | TRBV5-4
CASSLGQSWVDEQFF | TGTGCCAGCAGCTTGGGACAGAGTTGGGTGGATGAGCAGTTCTTC | TRBJ2-1 | TRBD1 | once | TRBV7-8
CASSPGSGDQPQHF | TGCGCCAGCAGCCCTGGGTCCGGGGATCAGCCCCAGCATTTT | TRBJ1-5 | - | - | TRBV5-1
CASSIEGGASGPQHF | TGTGCCAGTAGTATAGAGGGAGGGGCTTCCGGGCCCCAGCATTTT | TRBJ1-5 | - | few | TRBV19
CASSKRAGGNQPQHF | TGTGCCAGCAGCAAGAGGGCAGGGGGCAATCAGCCCCAGCATTTT | TRBJ1-5 | - | few | TRBV21-1
CASSPPRGLTGELFF | TGTGCCAGCAGCCCCCCGCGGGGGCTCACCGGGGAGCTGTTTTTT | TRBJ2-2 | - | - | TRBV28
CASSYGGGLHF | TGTGCCAGCAGTTACGGCGGGGGCCTCCACTTT | TRBJ1-6 | - | - | TRBV6-5
CASSSTLTGSYEQYF | TGTGCCAGCAGCTCGACCCTAACAGGGTCCTACGAGCAGTACTTC | TRBJ2-7 | - | - | TRBV7-9
CASSQEPTGANNSPLHF | TGCGCCAGCAGCCAAGAACCGACAGGGGCTAATAATTCACCCCTCCACTTT | TRBJ1-6 | TRBD1 | - | TRBV4-1
CASSLRQGSNQPQHF | TGTGCCAGCAGTCTCCGACAGGGGAGCAATCAGCCCCAGCATTTT | TRBJ1-5 | TRBD1 | - | TRBV6-1
CASSPRYKSSYNEQFF | TGTGCCAGCTCACCCAGGTATAAGAGCTCCTACAATGAGCAGTTCTTC | TRBJ2-1 | - | few | TRBV18
CASKPGNTGELFF | TGCGCCAGCAAGCCAGGGAACACCGGGGAGCTGTTTTTT | TRBJ2-2 | - | few | TRBV5-1
CASRTLAGGYNEQFF | TGTGCCAGCAGGACTTTAGCGGGGGGGTACAATGAGCAGTTCTTC | TRBJ2-1 | TRBD2 | - | TRBV6-5
CASSLGGASGGYQETQYF | TGTGCTAGCAGCTTAGGTGGGGCTAGCGGGGGTTACCAAGAGACCCAGTACTTC | TRBJ2-5 | TRBD2 | - | TRBV7-7
CSASGGWEAFF | TGCAGTGCTAGCGGGGGATGGGAAGCTTTCTTT | TRBJ1-1 | - | - | TRBV20-1
CATRLAGGQETQYF | TGTGCCACCCGACTAGCGGGGGGCCAAGAGACCCAGTACTTC | TRBJ2-5 | TRBD2 | once | TRBV10-3
CASSTSWSVEAFF | TGTGCCAGTAGTACCTCATGGAGCGTCGAGGCTTTCTTT | TRBJ1-1 | - | - | TRBV19
CASSPGGGNQETQYF | TGTGCCAGCAGTCCCGGTGGGGGGAACCAAGAGACCCAGTACTTC | TRBJ2-5 | - | - | TRBV9
CASSPVSYEQYF | TGTGCCAGCAGTCCCGTCTCCTACGAGCAGTACTTC | TRBJ2-7 | - | few | TRBV28